The text below deals with one T cell receptor beta chain. The target antigen is unknown. This CDR3 is built from 14 residues. Per germline, CDR1 SGHRS and CDR2 YFSETQ. Germline trimming cut 4 bases from V and 1 base from J; bases unmatched to any gene: 2. The data stem from a study of cytomegalovirus exposure and HLA in healthy donors. Study context: Tens of millions of unique TCRs from HLA-typed donors were held in an early release of data. Among the roughly 370 genotyped donors, 70% to 85% were placed in the Caucasian-associated ancestry cluster. General study findings and limits: It emerged from a later analysis that several of the most significant clusters appeared to be linked to common viral pathogens.

The PCR ran on 60 Vbeta and 13 Jbeta primers. Sequencing used immunoSEQ multiplex PCR; TCRdb keeps in-frame clones, though not all of them. Among about 150,000 clones listed, roughly 80% were seen once. Healthy bone marrow donors made up the cohort. This TCR was sampled from a woman between 40 and 50 years old in good health and CMV-seronegative. The rearrangement uses TRBV5-1 and TRBJ1-1; TRBD1 aligns across 9 bases. Material: PBMCs. Here the CDR3 DNA reads TGCGCCAGCAGCCAGGACAGGGGGAACACTGAAGCTTTCTTT. This translates into CASSQDRGNTEAFF.